This T cell receptor (beta chain) derives from a study of blood T cell repertoires in COVID-19. Turning to the study itself: Italy, Spain and the United States were the sources of the convalescent and acute COVID-19 samples. PBMCs, B-cell-depleted T cells, or T cells provided the cDNA or gDNA that made up the material.

V dropped 6 bases and J dropped 1 base, with 15 bases sitting between them. In germline, CDR1 is MRHNA, CDR2 SNTAGT. CDR3 length equals 15 residues. This clone came up a few times. In the study's own analysis: Estimated nucleated cell counts came from reference gene primer amplification. The data were produced by immunoSEQ multiplex PCR, yet TCRdb's version contains in-frame clones alone and is incomplete. V and J calls and clone size follow that table, whereas D and trimming were derived from the DNA. The repertoire holds 150,000 to 200,000 clones, under 90% seen once, with around a fifth in the top ten.

Sequenced: peripheral blood. V gene TRBV6-4 combines with J gene TRBJ1-1; D is perhaps TRBD1 (5 bases). The TCR was taken from a woman aged 80 or over with acute or convalescent COVID-19. CDR3 region: CASSLDRRGNTEAFF. The CDR3, as DNA: TGTGCCAGCAGCCTCGACAGACGCGGGAACACTGAAGCTTTCTTT.